This TCR beta chain was documented in a study of cytomegalovirus exposure and HLA in healthy donors. Across the study: An earlier analysis identified 117 million unique TCR beta sequences in about 180 million T cells. General study findings and limits: Cytomegalovirus-associated status was assigned to fewer than 200 TCR beta chains.

The PCR was carried out with 60 Vbeta primers and 13 Jbeta primers. Assay used: immunoSEQ multiplex PCR; TCRdb lists only in-frame clones, some missing. Found here are tens of thousands of clones, 65% to 75% of them singletons; the top ten hold 25%. As to this clone: Its antigen is as yet unknown.

The receptor was isolated from a man in his forties or fifties in good health and CMV-seropositive. Sequenced material: PBMCs.

CDR3: CASSAKVRGFNTGELFF. CDR3 coding DNA: TGTGCCAGCAGCGCTAAAGTAAGAGGGTTTAACACCGGGGAGCTGTTTTTT. This chain uses TRBV9 with TRBJ2-2; perhaps TRBD2 as D (5 bases). The CDR3 runs 17 residues. With 3 bases removed from V and 2 bases from J, the gap between germline ends came to 17 bases. Germline lookup yields CDR1 SGDLS and CDR2 YYNGEE.